This T cell receptor (beta chain) emerged from a study of cytomegalovirus exposure and HLA in healthy donors. Study results and limitations: Relative to equally common others, HLA-associated TCR beta chains showed greater clonal expansion in a later analysis.

Per the germline V gene, CDR1 is MNHEY and CDR2 is SVGAGI. The CDR3 contains 16 residues. The V gene end was trimmed by 3 bases and the J gene end by 4 bases; junction bases not matched to a gene: 12. Comments on this clone: What it recognizes is unknown.

Nominal health characterized the donors when sampled, though unrecorded immune exposures were likely. In the PCR, 60 Vbeta and 13 Jbeta primers were used. Source study methods: Later work found about 80 million unique TCR beta chains, with about 10 million shared. Data came from immunoSEQ multiplex PCR; TCRdb stores just in-frame clones and leaves some out. V, J and clone size were drawn from that table, and D and trimming were deduced from the DNA. Of about 160,000 clones detected, about 85% appear once; the ten largest clones hold approximately 1.2%. Material for sequencing was PBMCs. The rearrangement links TRBV6-5 to TRBJ2-7; 7 positions agree with TRBD2. This sequence was found in a man aged 45-65 years in good health and CMV-seropositive. This CDR3 reads CASSYSLAFSSYEQYF. The CDR3 DNA sequence: TGTGCCAGCAGTTATTCACTAGCGTTTTCCTCTTACGAGCAGTACTTC.